Below are 8 T cell receptor beta chains sequenced from a single sample in a study of shared clonotypes between healthy human individuals. Assay: immunoSEQ multiplex PCR; the TCRdb copy retains only in-frame clones and omits some. The data show about 470,000 clones, roughly 80% seen once. Sequencing used PBMCs. Receptors were obtained from a woman in her thirties or forties in good health. Some clones in this sample may be carry-over from other donors' samples.

The chain couples TRBV5-1 to TRBJ1-4, with 7 bases matching TRBD1. Germline CDR1 SGHRS, CDR2 YFSETQ. This CDR3 comprises 15 residues. The ends lost 0 bases at V and 8 bases at J; junction bases unmatched: 7. In nucleotides, the CDR3 is TGCGCCAGCAGCTTGGATGGGGGGACAGAAGAAAAACTGTTTTTT. This translates into CASSLDGGTEEKLFF.

The V and J genes are TRBV5-1 and TRBJ2-1, with no clear D. CDR3 length equals 14 residues. Trimming cost V 0 bases and J 5 bases, with 9 bases left between them. Germline V lookup: CDR1 SGHRS, CDR2 YFSETQ. CDR3 region: CASSLERENNEQFF. The CDR3 bases are TGCGCCAGCAGCTTGGAGAGAGAAAACAATGAGCAGTTCTTC.

This chain links TRBV28 with TRBJ2-7; 13 bases map to TRBD2. Germline V CDR1 and CDR2: MDHEN, SYDVKM. V lost 5 bases to trimming and J lost 6 bases; unmatched junction nucleotides: 25. This CDR3 region has 21 residues. In nucleotides, the CDR3 is TGTGCCAGCAGTCCAAAAGACCTTGGACTAGCGGGAGAGACCGGCTCGGGCGAGCAGTACTTC. This sequence encodes CASSPKDLGLAGETGSGEQYF.

J is TRBJ2-1 and V is TRBV5-1; a weak D match, TRBD1 (5 bases). CDR3 length: 14 amino acids. V was trimmed by 0 bases and J by 7 bases, leaving 11 bases between them. Germline V lookup: CDR1 SGHRS, CDR2 YFSETQ. DNA of the CDR3: TGCGCCAGCAGCTTGGCGTTACAGGCTAATGAGCAGTTCTTC. This encodes CASSLALQANEQFF.

In its sample, this clone was seen once. The chain uses TRBV29-1 and TRBJ2-1, with no clear D. The V and J ends lost 1 base and 4 bases respectively, with 5 bases between them. Germline CDR1 is SQVTM and CDR2 is ANQGSEA. The CDR3 contains 12 residues. The CDR3 coding sequence is TGCAGCGTTGAAGGCAAGTACAATGAGCAGTTCTTC. It is translated as CSVEGKYNEQFF.

The chain combines TRBV10-3 with TRBJ2-7; 9 bases align to TRBD1. The J segment lost 0 bases and the V segment lost 5 bases, leaving 5 bases of the junction unmatched. Germline loops: CDR1 ENHRY, CDR2 SYGVKD. This CDR3 comprises 15 residues. The CDR3 DNA follows: TGTGCCATCAGTCCTGGGACAGGGAGCTCCTACGAGCAGTACTTC. Protein sequence: CAISPGTGSSYEQYF.

The V call is TRBV6-5, the J call TRBJ2-7, with unresolved D. CDR3 length: 13 amino acids. V dropped 6 bases and J dropped 0 bases, with 9 bases sitting between them. CDR1 is MNHEY and CDR2 is SVGAGI in the germline V gene. The CDR3 DNA reads TGTGCCAGCAGACCTACCAGCTCCTACGAGCAGTACTTC. This encodes CASRPTSSYEQYF.

V and J are TRBV10-3 and TRBJ2-7, with D tentatively TRBD1 or TRBD2 (5 bases each). Trimming stripped 7 bases from V and 2 bases from J, with 12 bases between. The CDR3 loop spans 13 amino acids. CDR1 and CDR2 (germline): ENHRY, SYGVKD. The CDR3 spells CAINPGPTYEQYF. The CDR3 nucleotides read TGTGCCATCAATCCGGGGCCTACCTACGAGCAGTACTTC.